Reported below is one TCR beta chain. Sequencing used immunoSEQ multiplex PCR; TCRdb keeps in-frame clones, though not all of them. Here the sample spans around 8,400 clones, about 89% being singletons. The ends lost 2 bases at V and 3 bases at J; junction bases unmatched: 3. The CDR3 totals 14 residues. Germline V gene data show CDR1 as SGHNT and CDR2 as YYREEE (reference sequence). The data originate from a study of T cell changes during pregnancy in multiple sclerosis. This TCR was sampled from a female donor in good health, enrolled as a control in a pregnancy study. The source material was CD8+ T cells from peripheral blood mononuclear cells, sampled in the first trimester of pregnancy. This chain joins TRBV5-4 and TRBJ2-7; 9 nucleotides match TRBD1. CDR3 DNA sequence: TGTGCCAGCAGCTTCCGGGACAGGGACTACGAGCAGTACTTC. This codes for CASSFRDRDYEQYF.